This T cell receptor (beta chain) was obtained from a study of T cell changes during pregnancy in multiple sclerosis. The trim removed 0 bases at V and 0 bases at J, leaving 5 bases unmatched. The CDR3 covers 16 residues. CDR1 and CDR2 from the germline V gene are SGDLS and YYNGEE. Measured with immunoSEQ multiplex PCR; TCRdb has only the in-frame clones, and not every one. The table includes about 38,000 clones, 80% to 95% detected once. This specimen was CD4+ T cells from peripheral blood mononuclear cells, taken after pregnancy. The J gene is TRBJ2-7, the V gene TRBV9; 8 bases agree with TRBD2. The TCR originated in a female donor in good health, enrolled as a control in a pregnancy study. The CDR3 DNA is TGTGCCAGCAGCGTAGCTACAACTAGCGGCTCCTACGAGCAGTACTTC. Its protein product is CASSVATTSGSYEQYF.